This entry concerns a single T cell receptor (beta chain). This sample stems from a study of blood T cell repertoires in COVID-19. The table came from immunoSEQ multiplex PCR; TCRdb's copy has only in-frame clones and leaves some out. This sample yields approximately 170,000 clones, of which around four fifths are seen a single time; roughly 8% belongs to the top ten. The CDR3 sequence is 13 residues long. Germline-derived CDR1 and CDR2 are SNHLY and FYNNEI. Trimming pared 3 bases from V and 4 bases from J, leaving 7 bases between. The chain recombines TRBV2 with TRBJ2-4; no firm D call. What was sequenced was PBMCs or T cells enriched from blood (not recorded which). This clonotype was sampled from a woman in her forties or fifties who had recovered from COVID-19. CDR3 nucleotide sequence: TGTGCCAGCAGTGATTGGAGAAAAAACATTCAGTACTTC. Its protein is CASSDWRKNIQYF.